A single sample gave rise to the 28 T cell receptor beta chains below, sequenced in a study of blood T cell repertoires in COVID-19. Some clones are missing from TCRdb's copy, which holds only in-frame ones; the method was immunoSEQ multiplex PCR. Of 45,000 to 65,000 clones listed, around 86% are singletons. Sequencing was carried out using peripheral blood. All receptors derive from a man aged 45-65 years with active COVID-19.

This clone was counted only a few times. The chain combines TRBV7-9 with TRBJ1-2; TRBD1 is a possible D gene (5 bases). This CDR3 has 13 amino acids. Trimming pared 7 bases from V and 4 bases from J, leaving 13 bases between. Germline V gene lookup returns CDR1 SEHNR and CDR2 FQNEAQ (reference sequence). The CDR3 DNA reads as TGTGCCAGCATCCCGGGGGGGAGCTATGGCTACACCTTC. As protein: CASIPGGSYGYTF. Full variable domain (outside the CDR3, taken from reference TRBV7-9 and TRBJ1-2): DTGVSQNPRHKITKRGQNVTFRCDPISEHNRLYWYRQTLGQGPEFLTYFQNEAQLEKSRLLSDRFSAERPKGSFSTLEIQRTEQGDSAMYLCASIPGGSYGYTFGSGTRLTVV.

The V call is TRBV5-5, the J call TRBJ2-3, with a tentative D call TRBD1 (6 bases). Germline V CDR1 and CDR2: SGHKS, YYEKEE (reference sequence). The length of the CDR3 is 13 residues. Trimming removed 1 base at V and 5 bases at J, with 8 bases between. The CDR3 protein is CASSLQGRDTQYF. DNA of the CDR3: TGTGCCAGCAGCTTGCAGGGGAGAGATACGCAGTATTTT.

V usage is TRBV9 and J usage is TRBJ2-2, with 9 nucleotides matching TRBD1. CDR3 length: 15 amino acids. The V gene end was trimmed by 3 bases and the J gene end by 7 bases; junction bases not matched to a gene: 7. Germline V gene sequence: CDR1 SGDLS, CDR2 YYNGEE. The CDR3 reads CASSAKQGAGGELFF. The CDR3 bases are TGTGCCAGCAGCGCAAAACAGGGGGCTGGCGGGGAGCTGTTTTTT. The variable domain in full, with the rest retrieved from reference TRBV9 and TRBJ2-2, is DSGVTQTPKHLITATGQRVTLRCSPRSGDLSVYWYQQSLDQGLQFLIQYYNGEERAKGNILERFSAQQFPDLHSELNLSSLELGDSALYFCASSAKQGAGGELFFGEGSRLTVL.

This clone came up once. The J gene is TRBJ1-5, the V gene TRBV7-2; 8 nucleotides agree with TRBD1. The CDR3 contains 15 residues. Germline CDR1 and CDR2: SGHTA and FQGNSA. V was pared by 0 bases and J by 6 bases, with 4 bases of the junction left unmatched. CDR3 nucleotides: TGTGCCAGCAGCTTAGCGACAGGGGCGGGTCAGCCCCAGCATTTT. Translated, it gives CASSLATGAGQPQHF.

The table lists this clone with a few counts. CDR3 DNA: TGTGCCAGCAGCCCCGGGGGTAAGGGATCCTACGAGCAGTACTTC. Its translation: CASSPGGKGSYEQYF. This rearrangement joins TRBV25-1 to TRBJ2-7, with D possibly TRBD2 on 6 matching bases. Germline V lookup: CDR1 MGHDK, CDR2 SYGVNS. CDR3 length equals 15 residues. V lost 6 bases, J lost 1 base, and 16 bases lay in between.

CDR3: CASSQLAGGYNEQFF. In DNA form, the CDR3 reads TGTGCCAGCAGCCAACTAGCGGGGGGTTACAATGAGCAGTTCTTC. The chain uses TRBV7-2 and TRBJ2-1; 12 bases align to TRBD2. The CDR3 runs 15 residues. In germline, CDR1 is SGHTA, CDR2 FQGNSA. V lost 5 bases, J lost 4 bases, and 3 bases stayed unmatched.

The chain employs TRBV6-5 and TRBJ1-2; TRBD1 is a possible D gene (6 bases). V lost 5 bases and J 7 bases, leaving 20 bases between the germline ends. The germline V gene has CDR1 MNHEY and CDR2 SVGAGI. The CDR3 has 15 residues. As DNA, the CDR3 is TGTGCCAGCAGTCCCCTTAACACAGGGATCGGTGGCTACACCTTC. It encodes CASSPLNTGIGGYTF.

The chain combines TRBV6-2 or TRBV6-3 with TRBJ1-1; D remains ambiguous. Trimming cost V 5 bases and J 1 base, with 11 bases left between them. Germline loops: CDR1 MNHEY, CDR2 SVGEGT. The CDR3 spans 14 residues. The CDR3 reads CASSPSSGNTEAFF. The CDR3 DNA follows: TGTGCCAGCAGTCCGTCGTCGGGGAACACTGAAGCTTTCTTT.

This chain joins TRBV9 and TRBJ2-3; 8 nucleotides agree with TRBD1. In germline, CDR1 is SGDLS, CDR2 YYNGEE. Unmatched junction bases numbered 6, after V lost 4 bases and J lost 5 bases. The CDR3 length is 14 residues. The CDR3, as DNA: TGTGCCAGCAGCCCAAGGACAGGGCAAGATACGCAGTATTTT. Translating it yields CASSPRTGQDTQYF.

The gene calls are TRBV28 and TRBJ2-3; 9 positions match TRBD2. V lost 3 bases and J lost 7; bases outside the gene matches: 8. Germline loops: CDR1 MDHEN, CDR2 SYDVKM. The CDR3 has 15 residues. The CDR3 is CASSFSAGGTNTQYF. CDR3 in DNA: TGTGCCAGCAGTTTTTCGGCGGGGGGGACGAATACGCAGTATTTT.

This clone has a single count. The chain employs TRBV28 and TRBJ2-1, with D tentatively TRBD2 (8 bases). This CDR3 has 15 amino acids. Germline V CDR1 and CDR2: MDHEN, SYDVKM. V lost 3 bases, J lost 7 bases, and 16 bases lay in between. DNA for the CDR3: TGTGCCAGCAGTTTTAGCGGGGCAGGGGGTAATGAGCAGTTCTTC. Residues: CASSFSGAGGNEQFF.

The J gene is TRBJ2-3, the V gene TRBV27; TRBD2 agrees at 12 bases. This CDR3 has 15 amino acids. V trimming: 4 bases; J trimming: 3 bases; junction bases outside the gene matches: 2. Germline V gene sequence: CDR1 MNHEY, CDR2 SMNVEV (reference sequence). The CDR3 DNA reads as TGTGCCAGCAGTTATCTAGCGGGAGGGACAGATACGCAGTATTTT. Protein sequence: CASSYLAGGTDTQYF.

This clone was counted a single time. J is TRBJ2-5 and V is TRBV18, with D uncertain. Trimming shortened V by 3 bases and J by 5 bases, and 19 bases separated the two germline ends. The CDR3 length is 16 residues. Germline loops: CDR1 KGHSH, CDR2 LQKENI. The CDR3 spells CASSPLPADSWETQYF. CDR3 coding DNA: TGTGCCAGCTCACCCTTACCCGCGGATTCGTGGGAGACCCAGTACTTC.

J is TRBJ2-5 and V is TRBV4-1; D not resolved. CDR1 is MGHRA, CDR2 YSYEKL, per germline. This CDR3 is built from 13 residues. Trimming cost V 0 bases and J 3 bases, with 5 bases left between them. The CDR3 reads CASSQDTEETQYF. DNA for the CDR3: TGCGCCAGCAGCCAAGATACAGAAGAGACCCAGTACTTC.

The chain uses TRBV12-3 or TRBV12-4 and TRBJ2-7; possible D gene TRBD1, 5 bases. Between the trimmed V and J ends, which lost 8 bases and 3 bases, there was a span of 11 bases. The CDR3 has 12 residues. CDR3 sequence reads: CASRKGIYEQYF. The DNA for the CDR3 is TGTGCCAGCCGCAAGGGGATCTACGAGCAGTACTTC.

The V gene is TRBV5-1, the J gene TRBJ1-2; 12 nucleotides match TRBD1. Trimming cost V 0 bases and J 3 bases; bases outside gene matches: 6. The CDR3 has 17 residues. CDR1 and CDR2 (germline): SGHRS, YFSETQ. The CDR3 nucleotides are TGCGCCAGCAGCTTGGGGGACAGGGGGCGCCGCGACTATGGCTACACCTTC. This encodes CASSLGDRGRRDYGYTF. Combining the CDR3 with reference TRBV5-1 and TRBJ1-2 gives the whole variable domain KAGVTQTPRYLIKTRGQQVTLSCSPISGHRSVSWYQQTPGQGLQFLFEYFSETQRNKGNFPGRFSGRQFSNSRSEMNVSTLELGDSALYLCASSLGDRGRRDYGYTFGSGTRLTVV.

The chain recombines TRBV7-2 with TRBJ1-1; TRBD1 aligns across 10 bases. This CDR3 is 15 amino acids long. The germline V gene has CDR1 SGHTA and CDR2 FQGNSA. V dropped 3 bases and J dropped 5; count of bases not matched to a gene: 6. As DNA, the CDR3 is TGTGCCAGCAGCTTCCCGACAGGGGGCCGTACTGAAGCTTTCTTT. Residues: CASSFPTGGRTEAFF.

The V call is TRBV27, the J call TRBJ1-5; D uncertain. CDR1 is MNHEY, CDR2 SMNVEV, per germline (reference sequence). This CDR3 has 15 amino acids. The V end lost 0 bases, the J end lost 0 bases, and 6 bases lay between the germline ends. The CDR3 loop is CASSLSGYSNQPQHF. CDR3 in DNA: TGTGCCAGCAGTTTATCCGGGTATAGCAATCAGCCCCAGCATTTT.

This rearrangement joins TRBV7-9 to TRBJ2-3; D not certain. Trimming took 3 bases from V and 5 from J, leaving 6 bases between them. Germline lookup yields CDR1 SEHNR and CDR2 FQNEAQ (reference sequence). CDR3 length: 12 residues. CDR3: CASSFGGDTQYF. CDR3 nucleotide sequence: TGTGCCAGCAGCTTCGGCGGAGATACGCAGTATTTT.

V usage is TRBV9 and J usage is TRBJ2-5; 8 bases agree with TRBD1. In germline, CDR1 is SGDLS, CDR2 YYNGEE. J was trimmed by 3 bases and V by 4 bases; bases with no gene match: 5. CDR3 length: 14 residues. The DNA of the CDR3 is TGTGCCAGCAGCTCCGACAGGGGAGAAGAGACCCAGTACTTC. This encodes CASSSDRGEETQYF.

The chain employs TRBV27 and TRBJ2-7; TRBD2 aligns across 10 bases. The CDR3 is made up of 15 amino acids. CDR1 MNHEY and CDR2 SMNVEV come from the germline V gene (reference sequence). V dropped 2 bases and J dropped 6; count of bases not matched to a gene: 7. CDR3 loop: CASSLKLAGVGEQYF. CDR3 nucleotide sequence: TGTGCCAGCAGTTTAAAGCTAGCGGGAGTCGGCGAGCAGTACTTC.

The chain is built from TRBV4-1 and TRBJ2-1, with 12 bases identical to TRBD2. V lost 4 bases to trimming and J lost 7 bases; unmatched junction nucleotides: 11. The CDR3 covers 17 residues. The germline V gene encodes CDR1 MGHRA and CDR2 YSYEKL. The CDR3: CASSPYLTSGGTNEQFF. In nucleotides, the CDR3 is TGCGCCAGCAGCCCTTATTTGACTAGCGGGGGAACAAATGAGCAGTTCTTC.

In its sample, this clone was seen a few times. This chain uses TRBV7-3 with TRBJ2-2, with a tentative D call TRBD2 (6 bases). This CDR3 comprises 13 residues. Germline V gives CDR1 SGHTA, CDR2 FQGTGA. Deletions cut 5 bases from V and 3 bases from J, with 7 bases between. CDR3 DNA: TGTGCCAGCAGCCGGGACTACACCGGGGAGCTGTTTTTT. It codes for CASSRDYTGELFF.

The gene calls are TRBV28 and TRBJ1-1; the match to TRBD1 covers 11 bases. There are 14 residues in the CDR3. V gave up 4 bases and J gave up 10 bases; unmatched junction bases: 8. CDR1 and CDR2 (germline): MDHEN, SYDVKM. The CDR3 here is CASSSSPGTGGAFF. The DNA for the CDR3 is TGTGCCAGCAGTTCTTCTCCCGGGACAGGGGGAGCTTTCTTT.

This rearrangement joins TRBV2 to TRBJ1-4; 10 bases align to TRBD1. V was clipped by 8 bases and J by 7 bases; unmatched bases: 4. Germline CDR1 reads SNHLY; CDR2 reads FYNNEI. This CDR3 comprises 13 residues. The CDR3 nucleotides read TGTGCCAGCTTGGGACAGGGGCTTGAAAAACTGTTTTTT. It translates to CASLGQGLEKLFF. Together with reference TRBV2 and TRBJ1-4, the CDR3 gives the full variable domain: EPEVTQTPSHQVTQMGQEVILRCVPISNHLYFYWYRQILGQKVEFLVSFYNNEISEKSEIFDDQFSVERPDGSNFTLKIRSTKLEDSAMYFCASLGQGLEKLFFGSGTQLSVL.

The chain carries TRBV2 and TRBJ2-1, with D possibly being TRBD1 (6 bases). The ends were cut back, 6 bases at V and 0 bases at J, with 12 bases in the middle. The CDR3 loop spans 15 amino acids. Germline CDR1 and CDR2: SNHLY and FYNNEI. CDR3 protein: CASRDRLSSYNEQFF. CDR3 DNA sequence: TGTGCCAGCAGAGACAGGCTAAGCTCCTACAATGAGCAGTTCTTC.

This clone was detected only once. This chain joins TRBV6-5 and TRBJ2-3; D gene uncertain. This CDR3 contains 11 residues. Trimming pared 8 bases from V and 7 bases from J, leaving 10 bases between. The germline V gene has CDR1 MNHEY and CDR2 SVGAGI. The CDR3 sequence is CASRSSNTQYF. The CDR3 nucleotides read TGTGCCAGCCGAAGTAGTAATACGCAGTATTTT.

The CDR3 DNA is TGTGCCAGCAGTTACTCGAGTAGCGGCCCTAGCACAGATACGCAGTATTTT. Translation: CASSYSSSGPSTDTQYF. The gene calls are TRBV6-2 or TRBV6-3 and TRBJ2-3; D may be TRBD2 (6 bases). CDR3 size: 17 residues. CDR1 is MNHEY, CDR2 SVGEGT, per germline. V was trimmed by 0 bases and J by 0 bases, leaving 13 bases between them.